One and the same sample provided the 17 T cell receptor beta chains below, sequenced in a study of T-cell reconstitution after alpha-beta-depleted transplantation in children. Unique molecular identifiers were used in preparing the TCRbeta library. From the PCR reads, TCRdb called clonotypes with MiXCR, one entry per CDR3 protein. The sample holds some 220,000 distinct CDR3 sequences; roughly 10% are singletons and the top ten take about 6.2%. The sequencing here drew on PBMCs from the stem cell graft donor, taken from the stem cell graft. The receptor set was obtained from a human donor who donated a stem cell graft to a child with acute lymphoblastic leukemia.

This clonotype was found many times. CDR3 protein: CASSTGTPYEQYF. In nucleotides, the CDR3 is TGCGCCAGCAGCACCGGGACTCCCTACGAGCAGTACTTC. The V and J genes are TRBV5-1 and TRBJ2-7; possibly TRBD2 for D (6 bases). Deletions cut 4 bases from V and 2 bases from J, with 10 bases between. This CDR3 contains 13 residues. CDR1 SGHRS and CDR2 YFSETQ come from the germline V gene.

This sequence joins TRBV4-3 and TRBJ2-2; 12 bases match TRBD2. The V segment lost 1 base and the J segment 5 bases; nucleotides outside the gene matches: 5. CDR1 is LGHNA and CDR2 is YSLEER in the germline V gene. There are 17 residues in the CDR3. The CDR3 DNA reads as TGCGCCAGCAGCCAAGGGCTAGCGGGGGGGCGTACCGGGGAGCTGTTTTTT. Protein: CASSQGLAGGRTGELFF.

This clonotype was recorded many times. V and J are TRBV12-3 or TRBV12-4 and TRBJ1-1; possible D gene TRBD1, 6 bases. This CDR3 comprises 16 residues. V lost 6 bases, J lost 4 bases, and 21 bases lay in between. CDR3: CASSPSTGYESTEAFF. The CDR3 DNA is TGTGCCAGCAGCCCATCCACAGGGTACGAAAGCACTGAAGCTTTCTTT.

Remarks on this clonotype: A much larger clone differs from this one at a single base, so this may be a read error. In this CDR3 the conserved last residue, phenylalanine or tryptophan, is missing, so a read error is likely. This chain links TRBV4-2 with TRBJ1-6, with D perhaps TRBD1 (5 bases). Germline V gene sequence: CDR1 LGHNA, CDR2 YNFKEQ. This CDR3 has 15 residues. The V end lost 0 bases, the J end lost 14 bases, and 17 bases lay between the germline ends. The CDR3 reads CASSQDSQGPRSLHY. CDR3 nucleotides: TGTGCCAGCAGCCAAGATAGCCAGGGCCCTAGGTCCCTCCACTAT.

V usage is TRBV4-1 and J usage is TRBJ1-2; D is perhaps TRBD1 (6 bases). This CDR3 is built from 12 residues. The V gene's germline CDR1 is MGHRA and CDR2 YSYEKL. The V end lost 4 bases, the J end lost 6 bases, and 9 bases lay between the germline ends. DNA of the CDR3: TGCGCCAGCAGCCTGACAGGAGATGGCTACACCTTC. Its translation: CASSLTGDGYTF.

This clonotype was recorded a few times. The V gene is TRBV7-2, the J gene TRBJ2-2; TRBD2 matches 7 bases. The ends lost 5 bases at V and 6 bases at J; junction bases unmatched: 12. The V gene's germline CDR1 is SGHTA and CDR2 FQGNSA. This CDR3 has 16 residues. In nucleotides, the CDR3 is TGTGCCAGCAGCCGTCCGGGACTACGGGCCGCCGGGGAGCTGTTTTTT. It translates to CASSRPGLRAAGELFF.

This clonotype was picked up a small number of times. The V and J genes are TRBV5-1 and TRBJ2-7; TRBD1 might be the D (5 bases). This CDR3 has 14 residues. Germline V gives CDR1 SGHRS, CDR2 YFSETQ. V dropped 4 bases and J dropped 0 bases, with 11 bases sitting between them. CDR3 DNA: TGCGCCAGCAGCGTGACAGTGAGCTCCTACGAGCAGTACTTC. It yields the protein CASSVTVSSYEQYF.

The gene calls are TRBV5-1 and TRBJ1-1; TRBD1 agrees at 8 bases. The V gene end was trimmed by 4 bases and the J gene end by 0 bases; junction bases not matched to a gene: 14. Germline CDR1 reads SGHRS; CDR2 reads YFSETQ. CDR3 size: 18 residues. CDR3 region: CASSQVRAGGLMNTEAFF. The CDR3 DNA reads TGCGCCAGCAGCCAGGTACGTGCAGGGGGCTTGATGAACACTGAAGCTTTCTTT.

The genes are TRBV10-3 and TRBJ2-3; tentatively, D is TRBD2 (5 bases). Germline V gene lookup returns CDR1 ENHRY and CDR2 SYGVKD. This CDR3 comprises 14 residues. Trimming pared 11 bases from V and 1 base from J, leaving 16 bases between. The CDR3 is CASTPSGGTDTQYF. The CDR3 DNA reads TGTGCCTCCACCCCGTCCGGGGGCACAGATACGCAGTATTTT.

This clonotype has a count of ten or more. The CDR3 DNA reads TGCAGTGCTAGCCTTTTAAGAGGGACCTACGAGCAGTACTTC. Protein sequence: CSASLLRGTYEQYF. The V and J genes are TRBV20-1 and TRBJ2-7; D is perhaps TRBD2 (5 bases). This CDR3 is 14 amino acids long. The V end was cut by 3 bases, the J end by 2 bases, with 14 bases between. The germline V gene has CDR1 DFQATT and CDR2 SNEGSKA (reference sequence).

This chain's CDR3 is CASSVAMGSGRFTEAFF. CDR3 in DNA: TGTGCCAGCAGCGTAGCAATGGGGTCGGGGCGATTCACTGAAGCTTTCTTT. V and J are TRBV9 and TRBJ1-1; tentatively, D is TRBD1 (5 bases). CDR3 length: 17 amino acids. Trimming shortened V by 0 bases and J by 4 bases, and 19 bases separated the two germline ends. Germline CDR1 SGDLS, CDR2 YYNGEE. Combining the CDR3 with reference TRBV9 and TRBJ1-1 gives the whole variable domain DSGVTQTPKHLITATGQRVTLRCSPRSGDLSVYWYQQSLDQGLQFLIQYYNGEERAKGNILERFSAQQFPDLHSELNLSSLELGDSALYFCASSVAMGSGRFTEAFFGQGTRLTVV.

In its sample, this clonotype was seen many times. The chain carries TRBV12-3 or TRBV12-4 and TRBJ2-7, with D perhaps matching TRBD1 (6 bases). Trimming shortened V by 7 bases and J by 3 bases, and 13 bases separated the two germline ends. This CDR3 is 13 amino acids long. This chain's CDR3 is CASTSTGVYEQYF. The CDR3 bases are TGTGCCAGCACCTCGACAGGTGTCTACGAGCAGTACTTC.

The chain recombines TRBV14 with TRBJ1-2, with D hard to call. The germline gives CDR1 SGHDN, CDR2 FVKESK. The V and J ends lost 4 bases and 3 bases respectively, with 6 bases between them. This CDR3 is built from 12 residues. The CDR3 DNA reads as TGTGCCAGCAGCCGTGGGGACTATGGCTACACCTTC. It specifies CASSRGDYGYTF.

In this sample, this clonotype turned up a few times. The CDR3 DNA reads as TGTGCCAGCAGTTTATCCGGGCCCAATACGCAGTATTTT. This translates into CASSLSGPNTQYF. The chain joins TRBV12-3 or TRBV12-4 to TRBJ2-3; D remains ambiguous. The CDR3 runs 13 residues. V was trimmed by 2 bases and J by 7 bases, leaving 10 bases between them.

This clonotype was recorded many times. The V call is TRBV10-3, the J call TRBJ2-2, with 8 bases identical to TRBD1. The V segment lost 11 bases and the J segment 1 base; nucleotides outside the gene matches: 9. The length of the CDR3 is 15 residues. Germline V lookup: CDR1 ENHRY, CDR2 SYGVKD. CDR3 residues: CAPLGGQGNTGELFF. In nucleotides, the CDR3 is TGTGCCCCCCTAGGAGGACAGGGGAACACCGGGGAGCTGTTTTTT.

This clonotype came up a few times. DNA for the CDR3: TGTGCCAGCACTCCCATGGGGCCTCTGACGAACTATGGCTACACCTTC. This encodes CASTPMGPLTNYGYTF. The chain employs TRBV7-9 and TRBJ1-2; possible D gene TRBD1, 5 bases. V shed 7 bases and J shed 2 bases, with 20 bases lying between them. From germline, CDR1 is SEHNR and CDR2 FQNEAQ (reference sequence). The CDR3 has 16 amino acids.

Ten or more counts support this clonotype. For the CDR3, the DNA is TGCGCCAGCAGCTTGGAAGGATACACAGATACGCAGTATTTT. Protein: CASSLEGYTDTQYF. The chain carries TRBV5-1 and TRBJ2-3; D is uncertain. Trimming cost V 0 bases and J 2 bases, with 7 bases left between them. Germline V gives CDR1 SGHRS, CDR2 YFSETQ. This CDR3 spans 14 amino acids.